This T cell receptor (beta chain) came from a study of cytomegalovirus exposure and HLA in healthy donors. CDR1 is MNHNY and CDR2 is SVGAGI in the germline V gene (reference sequence). V dropped 7 bases and J dropped 7; count of bases not matched to a gene: 11. This CDR3 has 14 residues. Libraries were prepared by immunoSEQ multiplex PCR; TCRdb keeps only in-frame clonotypes and omits some of them. The data show 190,000 or so clones, around 84% seen once. Study-wide points: In vitro, a few CMV-associated chains proved specific for CMV antigens.

As for this clone: The antigen is not known.

The chain recombines TRBV6-6 with TRBJ2-7; 9 bases fit TRBD1. Material for sequencing was PBMCs. The receptor was derived from a woman in her thirties in good health and CMV-seropositive. The CDR3 DNA follows: TGTGCCAGCATCAATGGACAGGGGACGGGAGAGCAGTACTTC. This translates into CASINGQGTGEQYF.